The 19 T cell receptor beta chains presented below share a single source sample, sequenced in a study of cytomegalovirus exposure and HLA in healthy donors. PCR was performed using 60 Vbeta and 13 Jbeta primers. The protocol was immunoSEQ multiplex PCR, while the TCRdb copy is restricted to in-frame clones and leaves out a portion. The sample lists about 180,000 clones; 80% to 90% were seen once. The sequencing input was PBMCs. These receptors were taken from a woman aged 18-30 years in good health and CMV-seropositive.

The chain recombines TRBV4-1 with TRBJ2-7, with D possibly matching TRBD1 (6 bases). This CDR3 spans 13 amino acids. CDR1 MGHRA and CDR2 YSYEKL come from the germline V gene. The ends were cut back, 7 bases at V and 3 bases at J, with 13 bases in the middle. This CDR3 is CASTSGANYEQYF. The CDR3 bases are TGCGCCAGCACTTCAGGGGCTAACTACGAGCAGTACTTC.

The chain carries TRBV4-3 and TRBJ2-3; D ambiguous. Germline CDR1 reads LGHNA; CDR2 reads YSLEER. V was clipped by 0 bases and J by 2 bases, with 9 bases between them. This CDR3 is 15 amino acids long. In nucleotides, the CDR3 is TGCGCCAGCAGCCAAGATTGGCAGATCACAGATACGCAGTATTTT. Amino acid sequence: CASSQDWQITDTQYF.

This sequence joins TRBV11-2 and TRBJ2-5, with 14 bases identical to TRBD2. This CDR3 region has 16 residues. V dropped 4 bases and J dropped 12; count of bases not matched to a gene: 13. CDR1 is SGHAT, CDR2 FQNNGV, per germline. CDR3 loop: CASSSRGVGLAGAKYF. The DNA for the CDR3 is TGTGCCAGCAGCTCCAGAGGGGTGGGACTAGCGGGGGCCAAGTACTTC.

The chain has TRBV5-6 and TRBJ1-1; no clear D. Germline lookup yields CDR1 SGHDT and CDR2 YYEEEE. The CDR3 is 16 residues long. V lost 0 bases, J lost 3 bases, and 15 bases lay in between. CDR3 sequence: CASSLALEGLDTEAFF. The CDR3 region has the DNA TGTGCCAGCAGCTTGGCCTTGGAGGGTTTGGACACTGAAGCTTTCTTT.

The V and J genes are TRBV6-5 and TRBJ2-3; TRBD2 agrees at 14 bases. Looked up from germline, CDR1 is MNHEY and CDR2 is SVGAGI. The CDR3 extends over 16 amino acids. V dropped 0 bases and J dropped 10; count of bases not matched to a gene: 6. The CDR3 is CASSYSTSGGAGAQYF. The CDR3 DNA sequence: TGTGCCAGCAGTTACTCGACTAGCGGGGGGGCCGGTGCGCAGTATTTT.

CDR3: CASSFGGAGGTNEKLFF. The CDR3 nucleotides read TGCGCCAGCAGCTTTGGGGGTGCCGGGGGGACTAATGAAAAACTGTTTTTT. The genes are TRBV5-1 and TRBJ1-4; a possible D gene is TRBD1 (5 bases). The CDR3 extends over 17 amino acids. The germline CDR1 and CDR2 sequences are SGHRS and YFSETQ. V was clipped by 2 bases and J by 2 bases, with 16 bases between them.

CDR3 coding DNA: TGCGCCAGCAGCTTGCTAGGCCCCTATAATTCACCCCTCCACTTT. It translates to CASSLLGPYNSPLHF. The chain has TRBV5-1 and TRBJ1-6, with D hard to call. The CDR3 has 15 amino acids. Per the germline V gene, CDR1 is SGHRS and CDR2 is YFSETQ. Trimming shortened V by 1 base and J by 2 bases, and 7 bases separated the two germline ends. Based on the CDR3 plus reference TRBV5-1 and TRBJ1-6, the full variable domain is KAGVTQTPRYLIKTRGQQVTLSCSPISGHRSVSWYQQTPGQGLQFLFEYFSETQRNKGNFPGRFSGRQFSNSRSEMNVSTLELGDSALYLCASSLLGPYNSPLHFGNGTRLTVT.

The V call is TRBV19, the J call TRBJ1-5; D may be TRBD1 (6 bases). CDR3 length: 15 amino acids. Germline CDR1 and CDR2: LNHDA and SQIVND (reference sequence). V was shortened by 3 bases and J by 4 bases, with 13 bases between the two germline ends. The CDR3 DNA reads as TGTGCCAGTAGTATTCGGCCAGGGGTGAATCAGCCCCAGCATTTT. Translating it yields CASSIRPGVNQPQHF.

J is TRBJ1-1 and V is TRBV5-4; 7 bases are a match to TRBD1. This CDR3 has 13 residues. After removal of 4 bases from V and 3 bases from J, the junction contained 3 bases not matched to a gene. CDR1 SGHNT and CDR2 YYREEE come from the germline V gene (reference sequence). The CDR3 loop reads CASSTTGYTEAFF. In DNA, the CDR3 is TGTGCCAGCAGCACGACAGGGTACACTGAAGCTTTCTTT.

The CDR3 spells CASSESPGQTNTEAFF. For the CDR3, the DNA is TGCGCCAGCAGTGAGTCGCCAGGACAGACGAACACTGAAGCTTTCTTT. The V call is TRBV10-2, the J call TRBJ1-1, with a weak D call TRBD1 (6 bases). This CDR3 has 16 residues. Looked up from germline, CDR1 is WSHSY and CDR2 is SAAADI. With 0 bases removed from V and 1 base from J, the gap between germline ends came to 12 bases.

The V call is TRBV5-1, the J call TRBJ1-6; D may be TRBD1 (5 bases). Per germline, CDR1 SGHRS and CDR2 YFSETQ. The V gene lost 6 bases and the J gene lost 9 bases, with 16 bases spanning the gap. The CDR3 consists of 14 residues. In DNA form, the CDR3 reads TGCGCCAGCACCCTTGATACCGGGGGTTCACCCCTCCACTTT. Translation: CASTLDTGGSPLHF.

The V gene is TRBV29-1, the J gene TRBJ1-4; D possibly corresponds to TRBD1 (6 bases). Germline loops: CDR1 SQVTM, CDR2 ANQGSEA. Trimming cost V 4 bases and J 8 bases, with 11 bases left between them. The CDR3 has 12 amino acids. CDR3 DNA sequence: TGCAGCGTTGGGGGGCCAGGAGAAAAACTGTTTTTT. Its protein is CSVGGPGEKLFF.

This clone showed up just a few times. The V gene is TRBV10-3, the J gene TRBJ2-5; 7 bases map to TRBD2. CDR3 size: 12 residues. The V gene's germline CDR1 is ENHRY and CDR2 SYGVKD. Losses at the gene ends were 6 bases for V and 5 bases for J; bases not matched to a gene: 3. CDR3 in DNA: TGTGCCATCAGCCCCGGGAGGGAGACCCAGTACTTC. Amino acid sequence: CAISPGRETQYF.

This clone has more than one count but fewer than ten. J is TRBJ1-2 and V is TRBV28; 11 nucleotides agree with TRBD1. The trim removed 11 bases at V and 4 bases at J, leaving 6 bases unmatched. CDR1 is MDHEN, CDR2 SYDVKM, per germline. This CDR3 spans 13 amino acids. CDR3 sequence: CAGGQGGVYGYTF. CDR3 sequence (DNA): TGTGCCGGGGGACAGGGGGGGGTCTATGGCTACACCTTC.

The chain carries TRBV5-6 and TRBJ2-2; a weak D match, TRBD1 (7 bases). In germline, CDR1 is SGHDT, CDR2 YYEEEE. V lost 2 bases and J lost 6, with 17 bases in between. This CDR3 comprises 16 residues. CDR3 coding DNA: TGTGCCAGCAGCTTTCCGGGACAGCTAGCGTCCGGGGAGCTGTTTTTT. Its translation is CASSFPGQLASGELFF. The whole variable domain, filled in from reference TRBV5-6 and TRBJ2-2, reads DAGVTQSPTHLIKTRGQQVTLRCSPKSGHDTVSWYQQALGQGPQFIFQYYEEEERQRGNFPDRFSGHQFPNYSSELNVNALLLGDSALYLCASSFPGQLASGELFFGEGSRLTVL.

This clone turned up a few times. The chain is built from TRBV5-8 and TRBJ1-6, with a weak D call TRBD1 (5 bases). The germline CDR1 and CDR2 sequences are SGHTS and YDEGEE. The CDR3 totals 15 residues. The V and J ends lost 4 bases and 3 bases respectively, with 11 bases between them. The CDR3 DNA sequence: TGTGCCAGCAGCGGCGGGGCTGTCTATAATTCACCCCTCCACTTT. Residues: CASSGGAVYNSPLHF.

Worth noting for this clone: At one end the junction does not follow the germline gene, possibly because of a read error. The rearrangement uses TRBV15 and TRBJ1-2; TRBD1 matches 10 bases. Germline values: CDR1 LNHNV, CDR2 YYDKDF (reference sequence). This CDR3 comprises 15 residues. The CDR3: CATLSSRTGGDGCTF. The CDR3 DNA is TGTGCCACCCTTTCCTCCAGGACAGGGGGAGATGGCTGCACCTTC.

The chain employs TRBV15 and TRBJ1-1; 7 bases align to TRBD1. Germline CDR1 is LNHNV and CDR2 is YYDKDF (reference sequence). After removal of 3 bases from V and 3 bases from J, the junction contained 7 bases not matched to a gene. This CDR3 has 15 amino acids. The CDR3 region is CATSRPSGGHTEAFF. CDR3 nucleotides: TGTGCCACCAGCAGGCCATCAGGGGGGCACACTGAAGCTTTCTTT.

The gene calls are TRBV5-1 and TRBJ1-6; no firm D call. This CDR3 region has 16 residues. The germline V gene has CDR1 SGHRS and CDR2 YFSETQ. Between the trimmed V and J ends, which lost 0 bases and 0 bases, there was a span of 7 bases. The DNA of the CDR3 is TGCGCCAGCAGCTTGGGATTGAGCTCCTATAATTCACCCCTCCACTTT. This gives the protein CASSLGLSSYNSPLHF.